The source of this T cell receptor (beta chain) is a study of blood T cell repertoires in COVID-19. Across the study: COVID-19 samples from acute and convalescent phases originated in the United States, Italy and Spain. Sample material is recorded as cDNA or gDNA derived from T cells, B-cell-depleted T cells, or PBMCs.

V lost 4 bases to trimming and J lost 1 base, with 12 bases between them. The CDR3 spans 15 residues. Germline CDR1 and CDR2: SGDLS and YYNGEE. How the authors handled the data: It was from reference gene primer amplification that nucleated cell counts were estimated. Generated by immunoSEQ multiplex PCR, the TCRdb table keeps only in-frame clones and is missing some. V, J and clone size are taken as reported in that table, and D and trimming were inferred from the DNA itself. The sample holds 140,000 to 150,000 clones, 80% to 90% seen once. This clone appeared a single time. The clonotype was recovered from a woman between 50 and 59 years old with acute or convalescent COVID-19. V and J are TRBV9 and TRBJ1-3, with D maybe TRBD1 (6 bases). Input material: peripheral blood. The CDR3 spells CASSTRQASGNTIYF. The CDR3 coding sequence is TGTGCCAGCAGCACTCGACAGGCTTCTGGAAACACCATATATTTT.